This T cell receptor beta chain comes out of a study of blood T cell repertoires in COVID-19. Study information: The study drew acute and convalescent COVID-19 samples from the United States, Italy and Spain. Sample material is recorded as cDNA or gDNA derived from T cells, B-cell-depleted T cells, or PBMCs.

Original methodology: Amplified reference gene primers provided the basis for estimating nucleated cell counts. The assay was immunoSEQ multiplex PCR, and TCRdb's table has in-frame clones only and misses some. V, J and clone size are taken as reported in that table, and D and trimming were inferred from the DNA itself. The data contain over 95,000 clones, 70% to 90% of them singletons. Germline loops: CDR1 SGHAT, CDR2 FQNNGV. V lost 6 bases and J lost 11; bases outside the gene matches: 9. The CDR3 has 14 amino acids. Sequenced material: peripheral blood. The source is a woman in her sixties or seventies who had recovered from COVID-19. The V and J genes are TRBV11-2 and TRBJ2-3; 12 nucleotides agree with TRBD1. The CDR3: CASRGTGGAILQYF. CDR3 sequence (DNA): TGTGCCAGCAGGGGGACAGGGGGCGCGATTTTGCAGTATTTT.